One and the same sample provided the 28 T cell receptor beta chains below, sequenced in a study of blood T cells in healthy people across ages. A second PCR of roughly 7 to 11 cycles used a sample-barcoded 5' primer and a J-beta primer mix. Using its own MiXCR run on the 5' RACE reads, TCRdb lists one record per CDR3 protein. The sample carries about 800,000 distinct CDR3 sequences, approximately 25% recorded once. These data are also associated with another study on T cells of mothers and their children.

The specimen was blood. Receptors were obtained from a boy younger than 18 in good health.

V usage is TRBV3-1 and J usage is TRBJ2-1; D is perhaps TRBD2 (5 bases). There are 14 residues in the CDR3. The germline gives CDR1 LGHDT, CDR2 YNNKEL (reference sequence). V was shortened by 3 bases and J by 4 bases, with 10 bases between the two germline ends. CDR3 nucleotide sequence: TGTGCCAGCAGCCAGAGTAGCGAGTACAATGAGCAGTTCTTC. Translation: CASSQSSEYNEQFF.

The rearrangement uses TRBV4-2 and TRBJ2-1; a weak D match, TRBD1 (5 bases). The V gene's germline CDR1 is LGHNA and CDR2 YNFKEQ. V was trimmed by 1 base and J by 2 bases, leaving 15 bases between them. The CDR3 is 17 residues long. The CDR3 reads CASSQAIRQGTYNEQFF. In DNA, the CDR3 is TGTGCCAGCAGCCAAGCGATTCGGCAGGGTACCTACAATGAGCAGTTCTTC.

The V gene is TRBV20-1, the J gene TRBJ2-1, with 8 positions matching TRBD1. V was clipped by 3 bases and J by 3 bases; unmatched bases: 4. The CDR3 extends over 14 amino acids. Germline CDR1 is DFQATT and CDR2 is SNEGSKA (reference sequence). The CDR3 DNA is TGCAGTGCTAGGGACAGGGTTTACTACAATGAGCAGTTCTTC. Protein: CSARDRVYYNEQFF.

This clonotype has ten or more counts. The chain employs TRBV7-3 and TRBJ2-3, with a tentative D call TRBD2 (5 bases). Germline V CDR1 and CDR2: SGHTA, FQGTGA. The CDR3 length is 14 residues. V lost 2 bases to trimming and J lost 4 bases, with 10 bases between them. The CDR3 bases are TGTGCCAGCAGCTTAGGTAGCGCGGCAGATACGCAGTATTTT. Translating it yields CASSLGSAADTQYF.

This clonotype was observed a handful of times. This chain uses TRBV7-6 with TRBJ1-4, with 11 bases that match TRBD1. The CDR3 spans 23 residues. Trimming cost V 4 bases and J 7 bases; bases outside gene matches: 29. CDR1 SGHVS and CDR2 FNYEAQ come from the germline V gene. CDR3: CASSSTGRLGDRGSSDPREKLFF. DNA for the CDR3: TGTGCCAGCAGCTCAACGGGGCGCCTCGGGGACAGGGGGTCCTCTGATCCTCGTGAAAAACTGTTTTTT.

The chain links TRBV5-1 to TRBJ2-6, with D unresolved. This CDR3 region has 13 residues. CDR1 and CDR2 from the germline V gene are SGHRS and YFSETQ. Trimming left V 0 bases short and J 9 bases short, with 7 bases between. CDR3 protein: CASSLGGFNVLTF. DNA for the CDR3: TGCGCCAGCAGCTTGGGTGGATTCAACGTCCTGACTTTC.

The genes are TRBV2 and TRBJ2-2; D call uncertain. Trimming removed 10 bases at V and 0 bases at J, with 9 bases between. There are 13 residues in the CDR3. The germline CDR1 and CDR2 sequences are SNHLY and FYNNEI. CDR3 in amino acids: CATAYANTGELFF. For the CDR3, the DNA is TGTGCCACGGCTTACGCGAACACCGGGGAGCTGTTTTTT.

The genes are TRBV4-3 and TRBJ2-5; 9 nucleotides align to TRBD1. Trimming took 3 bases from V and 4 from J; bases not matched to a gene: 6. This CDR3 contains 15 residues. Germline CDR1 reads LGHNA; CDR2 reads YSLEER. The CDR3 loop is CASSQTQGARETQYF. In DNA form, the CDR3 reads TGCGCCAGCAGCCAGACACAGGGGGCGAGAGAGACCCAGTACTTC.

The chain uses TRBV7-3 and TRBJ2-5; TRBD2 matches at 15 bases. Germline CDR1 SGHTA, CDR2 FQGTGA. The CDR3 loop spans 17 amino acids. The ends lost 4 bases at V and 4 bases at J; junction bases unmatched: 7. The CDR3 loop reads CASSYQGLAGGRETQYF. The CDR3 nucleotides are TGTGCCAGCAGCTACCAGGGACTAGCGGGAGGACGAGAGACCCAGTACTTC.

A few counts support this clonotype. The chain recombines TRBV13 with TRBJ1-2; TRBD1 is a possible D gene (5 bases). Germline V lookup: CDR1 PRHDT, CDR2 FYEKMQ (reference sequence). The CDR3 extends over 12 amino acids. The V gene lost 8 bases and the J gene lost 5 bases, with 12 bases spanning the gap. CDR3 DNA sequence: TGTGCCAGCCGGGGCTTGGGATATGGCTACACCTTC. Translation gives CASRGLGYGYTF. Using reference TRBV13 and TRBJ1-2 for the parts outside the CDR3, the full variable domain is AAGVIQSPRHLIKEKRETATLKCYPIPRHDTVYWYQQGPGQDPQFLISFYEKMQSDKGSIPDRFSAQQFSDYHSELNMSSLELGDSALYFCASRGLGYGYTFGSGTRLTVV.

The table lists this clonotype with a few counts. The genes are TRBV5-1 and TRBJ1-2; D may be TRBD1 (5 bases). This CDR3 has 14 residues. The ends were cut back, 1 base at V and 8 bases at J, with 15 bases in the middle. From germline, CDR1 is SGHRS and CDR2 YFSETQ. CDR3 nucleotide sequence: TGCGCCAGCAGCTTGCTGGGACCTCAAGGGGGCTACACCTTC. This encodes CASSLLGPQGGYTF. The variable domain in full, completed from reference TRBV5-1 and TRBJ1-2, reads KAGVTQTPRYLIKTRGQQVTLSCSPISGHRSVSWYQQTPGQGLQFLFEYFSETQRNKGNFPGRFSGRQFSNSRSEMNVSTLELGDSALYLCASSLLGPQGGYTFGSGTRLTVV.

Concerning this clonotype itself: One end of the junction varies from germline; a read error may be responsible. This chain joins TRBV7-2 and TRBJ2-5; 10 nucleotides match TRBD2. The germline V gene has CDR1 SGHTA and CDR2 FQGNSA. The CDR3 totals 14 residues. The CDR3 DNA is TGTGCCAGCAGCTTAACCAGCGGGGGGGCTACTAAGTTCTTC. Residues: CASSLTSGGATKFF. Variable domain in full (rest from reference TRBV7-2 and TRBJ2-5): GAGVSQSPSNKVTEKGKDVELRCDPISGHTALYWYRQSLGQGLEFLIYFQGNSAPDKSGLPSDRFSAERTGGSVSTLTIQRTQQEDSAVYLCASSLTSGGATKFFGPGTRLLVL.

The chain uses TRBV5-5 and TRBJ2-3, with 12 nucleotides matching TRBD2. The V gene end was trimmed by 2 bases and the J gene end by 6 bases; junction bases not matched to a gene: 7. Germline values: CDR1 SGHKS, CDR2 YYEKEE (reference sequence). The CDR3 is made up of 16 amino acids. CDR3 sequence: CASSLPSGGAVDTQYF. The DNA for the CDR3 is TGTGCCAGCAGCTTACCTAGCGGGGGGGCCGTGGATACGCAGTATTTT.

V is TRBV3-1 and J is TRBJ2-7; no reliable D call. CDR3 size: 13 residues. The V and J ends lost 5 bases and 2 bases respectively, with 10 bases between them. From germline, CDR1 is LGHDT and CDR2 YNNKEL (reference sequence). The CDR3 DNA sequence: TGTGCCAGCAGCGACCCTAGGACCTACGAGCAGTACTTC. Translating gives CASSDPRTYEQYF.

This clonotype was detected only once. This chain uses TRBV27 with TRBJ2-7; D may be TRBD2 (6 bases). Germline V gene lookup returns CDR1 MNHEY and CDR2 SMNVEV (reference sequence). V was clipped by 4 bases and J by 0 bases, with 22 bases between them. CDR3 length: 18 residues. The CDR3 is CASSSIGVRGPLSYEQYF. DNA of the CDR3: TGTGCCAGCAGTTCAATCGGTGTGCGGGGCCCCCTCTCCTACGAGCAGTACTTC.

This clonotype came up a few times. The rearrangement links TRBV25-1 to TRBJ2-7; tentatively, D is TRBD1 (6 bases). This CDR3 has 15 residues. The germline V gene encodes CDR1 MGHDK and CDR2 SYGVNS. V was pared by 1 base and J by 5 bases, with 15 bases between. CDR3 DNA sequence: TGTGCCAGCAGTGAATCAAAACAGGGTATAAACGAGCAGTACTTC. This encodes CASSESKQGINEQYF.

This clonotype was counted a few times. The chain uses TRBV20-1 and TRBJ2-1, with a weak D call TRBD1 (5 bases). This CDR3 spans 13 amino acids. Trimming left V 1 base short and J 5 bases short, with 9 bases between. Germline V gene lookup returns CDR1 DFQATT and CDR2 SNEGSKA (reference sequence). CDR3: CSARGPQDNEQFF. CDR3 nucleotide sequence: TGCAGTGCTAGAGGCCCACAGGACAATGAGCAGTTCTTC.

CDR3 protein: CASSFPLARTTRQETQYF. The CDR3 DNA follows: TGTGCCAGCAGTTTCCCACTAGCGAGAACAACGCGTCAAGAGACCCAGTACTTC. V gene TRBV28 combines with J gene TRBJ2-5; 7 nucleotides align to TRBD2. Germline trimming cut 3 bases from V and 2 bases from J; bases unmatched to any gene: 15. Germline V gives CDR1 MDHEN, CDR2 SYDVKM. The CDR3 totals 18 residues.

This clonotype has more than one count but fewer than ten. This sequence joins TRBV19 and TRBJ2-5; D not certain. The V end lost 3 bases, the J end lost 2 bases, and 7 bases lay between the germline ends. The CDR3 spans 13 residues. From germline, CDR1 is LNHDA and CDR2 SQIVND (reference sequence). Written as DNA, the CDR3 is TGTGCCAGTAGTATGACACAGCAAGAGACCCAGTACTTC. It yields the protein CASSMTQQETQYF.

This chain uses TRBV5-6 with TRBJ2-1, with a weak D call TRBD2 (5 bases). The CDR3 totals 15 residues. The V gene lost 1 base and the J gene lost 8 bases, with 16 bases spanning the gap. Per germline, CDR1 SGHDT and CDR2 YYEEEE. The CDR3 sequence: CASSLYLGPGDEQFF. Here the CDR3 DNA reads TGTGCCAGCAGCTTGTACCTTGGTCCCGGGGATGAGCAGTTCTTC.

The sample holds a few counts of this clonotype. This sequence joins TRBV20-1 and TRBJ1-2; the match to TRBD1 covers 8 bases. J was trimmed by 8 bases and V by 5 bases; bases with no gene match: 7. The CDR3 spans 12 residues. Germline CDR1 DFQATT, CDR2 SNEGSKA (reference sequence). The chain's CDR3 is CSALTGEIGYTF. Written as DNA, the CDR3 is TGCAGTGCTCTGACAGGGGAAATCGGCTACACCTTC.

The rearrangement links TRBV11-2 to TRBJ2-6, with D uncertain. With 0 bases removed from V and 2 bases from J, the gap between germline ends came to 5 bases. This CDR3 contains 15 residues. Germline CDR1 and CDR2: SGHAT and FQNNGV. CDR3 in DNA: TGTGCCAGCAGCTTAGAGATGGCTGGGGCCAACGTCCTGACTTTC. Amino acids: CASSLEMAGANVLTF.

This clonotype appeared a few times. The chain carries TRBV18 and TRBJ2-5; D possibly corresponds to TRBD1 (6 bases). The germline V and J ends were trimmed by 3 bases and 2 bases, with 13 bases remaining between them. The germline gives CDR1 KGHSH, CDR2 LQKENI. This CDR3 has 15 amino acids. CDR3: CASSPYTTGQETQYF. The CDR3 DNA sequence: TGTGCCAGCTCACCCTATACCACAGGGCAAGAGACCCAGTACTTC.

The chain recombines TRBV9 with TRBJ1-2; maybe TRBD1 (5 bases). The CDR3 loop spans 14 amino acids. The germline V gene encodes CDR1 SGDLS and CDR2 YYNGEE. Trimming removed 3 bases at V and 5 bases at J, with 14 bases between. The CDR3 coding sequence is TGTGCCAGCAGCGCGGCAGGGACCACGTATGGCTACACCTTC. This sequence encodes CASSAAGTTYGYTF.

Regarding this clonotype: One junction end disagrees with the germline gene, perhaps due to a read error. This chain uses TRBV20-1 with TRBJ2-1; D gene unclear. This CDR3 is 13 amino acids long. Germline CDR1 reads DFQATT; CDR2 reads SNEGSKA (reference sequence). The CDR3 protein is CTARDPNYNEQFF. CDR3 in DNA: TGCACTGCTAGAGATCCGAACTACAATGAGCAGTTCTTC.

A few counts support this clonotype. This sequence joins TRBV29-1 and TRBJ2-5; 8 positions agree with TRBD1. CDR1 and CDR2 from the germline V gene are SQVTM and ANQGSEA. Trimming cost V 6 bases and J 3 bases; bases outside gene matches: 6. This CDR3 has 13 residues. CDR3 DNA sequence: TGCAGCGTCCCTCCACAGGGGGAAGAGACCCAGTACTTC. This translates into CSVPPQGEETQYF.

This chain connects TRBV18 to TRBJ2-1, with 8 bases fitting TRBD1. Germline lookup yields CDR1 KGHSH and CDR2 LQKENI. V lost 8 bases to trimming and J lost 1 base; unmatched junction nucleotides: 7. This CDR3 spans 15 amino acids. CDR3 loop: CASLGTGRSYNEQFF. The DNA of the CDR3 is TGTGCCAGCCTGGGGACAGGTCGATCCTACAATGAGCAGTTCTTC.

This chain joins TRBV25-1 and TRBJ2-7; maybe TRBD2 (5 bases). Trimming shortened V by 2 bases and J by 5 bases, and 13 bases separated the two germline ends. The CDR3 extends over 14 amino acids. Per the germline V gene, CDR1 is MGHDK and CDR2 is SYGVNS. The CDR3 DNA reads as TGTGCCAGCAGTGAACGAGGGAAGGTGGACGAGCAGTACTTC. Translating it yields CASSERGKVDEQYF.